One T cell receptor (beta chain) is described in this entry. The antigen remains undetermined. Single viable CD3+CD4+CD8-CD45RO+ cells were sorted as the memory CD4+ T cells. CMV serostatus came from serum IgG against pp150, pp28, p38, p52. Repertoires were generated with immunoSEQ multiplex PCR, while TCRdb's copy carries only in-frame clones and drops some. This sample has around 60,000 clones, with about four fifths found just once. The data originate from a study of memory CD4+ T cells and cytomegalovirus serostatus. In the study overall: Of the healthy Belgian adults, 9 were CMV seropositive and 20 to 30 seronegative.

Germline CDR1 and CDR2: SEHNR and FQNEAQ (reference sequence). This CDR3 has 15 residues. V was clipped by 6 bases and J by 5 bases; unmatched bases: 8. Study conclusions and caveats: Of under 200 reported CMV TCRbeta sequences, 65 to 85 were found in memory CD4+ repertoires.

Sequencing used memory CD4+ T cells from blood. This clonotype originated in an adult in good health and CMV-seronegative. Some clones in this sample may be carry-over from other donors' samples. This rearrangement joins TRBV7-9 to TRBJ2-1, with TRBD1 matching 9 bases. Written as DNA, the CDR3 is TGTGCCAGCAGACCCCGGGACAGGGTAGACAATGAGCAGTTCTTC. It specifies CASRPRDRVDNEQFF. The whole variable domain, filled in from reference TRBV7-9 and TRBJ2-1, reads DTGVSQNPRHKITKRGQNVTFRCDPISEHNRLYWYRQTLGQGPEFLTYFQNEAQLEKSRLLSDRFSAERPKGSFSTLEIQRTEQGDSAMYLCASRPRDRVDNEQFFGPGTRLTVL.